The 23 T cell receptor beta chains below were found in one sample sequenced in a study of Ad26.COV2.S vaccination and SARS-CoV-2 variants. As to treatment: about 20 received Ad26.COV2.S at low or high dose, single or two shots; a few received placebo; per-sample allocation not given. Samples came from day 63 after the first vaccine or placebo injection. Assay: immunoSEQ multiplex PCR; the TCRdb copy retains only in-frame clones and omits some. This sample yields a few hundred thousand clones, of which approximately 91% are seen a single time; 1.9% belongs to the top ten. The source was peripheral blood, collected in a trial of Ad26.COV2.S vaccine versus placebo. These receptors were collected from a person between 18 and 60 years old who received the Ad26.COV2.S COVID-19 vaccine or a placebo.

This chain's CDR3 is CASSSWLADSSYEQYF. For the CDR3, the DNA is TGTGCCAGCAGCAGTTGGCTAGCGGACAGCTCCTACGAGCAGTACTTC. The chain has TRBV3-1 (or the pseudogene TRBV3-2) and TRBJ2-7; possible D gene TRBD2, 7 bases. The CDR3 has 16 amino acids. V lost 5 bases and J lost 0, with 17 bases in between. CDR1 and CDR2 (germline): LGHDT, YNNKEL (reference sequence).

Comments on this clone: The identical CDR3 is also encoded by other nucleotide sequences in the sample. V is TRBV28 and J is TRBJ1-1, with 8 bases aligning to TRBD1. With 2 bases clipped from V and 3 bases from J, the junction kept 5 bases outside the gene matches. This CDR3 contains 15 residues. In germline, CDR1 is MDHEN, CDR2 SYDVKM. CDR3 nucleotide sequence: TGTGCCAGCAGTTTAGGAGGACAGGGAGACACTGAAGCTTTCTTT. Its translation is CASSLGGQGDTEAFF.

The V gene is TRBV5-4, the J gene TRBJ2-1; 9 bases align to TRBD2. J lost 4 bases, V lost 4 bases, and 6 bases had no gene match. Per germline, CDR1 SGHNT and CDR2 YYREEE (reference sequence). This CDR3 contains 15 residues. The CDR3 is CASSPTSGPYNEQFF. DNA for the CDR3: TGTGCCAGCAGCCCGACTAGCGGTCCTTACAATGAGCAGTTCTTC.

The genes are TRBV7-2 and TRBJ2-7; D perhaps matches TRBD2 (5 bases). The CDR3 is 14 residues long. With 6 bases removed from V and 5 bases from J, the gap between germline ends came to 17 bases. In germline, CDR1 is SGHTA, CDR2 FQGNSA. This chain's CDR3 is CASSLGGVGHEQYF. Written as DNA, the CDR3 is TGTGCCAGCAGTCTAGGAGGAGTGGGCCACGAGCAGTACTTC.

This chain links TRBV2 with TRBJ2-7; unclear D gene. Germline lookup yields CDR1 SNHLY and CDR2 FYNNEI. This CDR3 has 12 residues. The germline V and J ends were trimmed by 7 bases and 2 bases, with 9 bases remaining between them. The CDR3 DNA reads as TGTGCCAGCAATGGGTTAGCCTACGAGCAGTACTTC. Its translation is CASNGLAYEQYF.

This CDR3 is CASSLVGLAGADEQFF. The CDR3 DNA follows: TGTGCCAGCAGCCTAGTGGGACTAGCGGGAGCAGATGAGCAGTTCTTC. The J gene is TRBJ2-1, the V gene TRBV7-2; TRBD2 matches 14 bases. J lost 8 bases, V lost 5 bases, and 8 bases had no gene match. Germline loops: CDR1 SGHTA, CDR2 FQGNSA. The CDR3 covers 16 residues.

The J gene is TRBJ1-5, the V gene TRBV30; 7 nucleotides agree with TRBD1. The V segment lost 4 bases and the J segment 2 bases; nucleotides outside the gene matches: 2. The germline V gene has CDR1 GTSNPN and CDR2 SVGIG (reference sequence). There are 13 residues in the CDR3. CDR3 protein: CAWTGGRNQPQHF. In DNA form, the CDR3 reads TGTGCCTGGACAGGGGGACGCAATCAGCCCCAGCATTTT.

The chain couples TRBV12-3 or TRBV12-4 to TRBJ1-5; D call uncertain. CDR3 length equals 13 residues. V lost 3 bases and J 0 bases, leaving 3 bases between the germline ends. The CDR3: CASSFNSNQPQHF. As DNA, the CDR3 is TGTGCCAGCAGTTTTAATAGCAATCAGCCCCAGCATTTT.

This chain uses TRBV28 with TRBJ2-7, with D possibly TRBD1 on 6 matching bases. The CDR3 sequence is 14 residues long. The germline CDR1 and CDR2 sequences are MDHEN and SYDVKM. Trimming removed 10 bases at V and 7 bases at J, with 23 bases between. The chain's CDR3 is CATLSPGAGWEQYF. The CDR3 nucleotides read TGTGCCACGCTGAGCCCAGGGGCGGGTTGGGAGCAGTACTTC. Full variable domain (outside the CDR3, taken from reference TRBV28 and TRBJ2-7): DVKVTQSSRYLVKRTGEKVFLECVQDMDHENMFWYRQDPGLGLRLIYFSYDVKMKEKGDIPEGYSVSREKKERFSLILESASTNQTSMYLCATLSPGAGWEQYFGPGTRLTVT.

CDR3 nucleotide sequence: TGTGCCTGGAGACCTCAGGGGGCCTACGAGCAGTACTTC. Residues: CAWRPQGAYEQYF. The chain links TRBV30 to TRBJ2-7; 7 bases are shared with TRBD1. V lost 3 bases and J lost 2; bases outside the gene matches: 4. This CDR3 is 13 amino acids long. The germline V gene encodes CDR1 GTSNPN and CDR2 SVGIG (reference sequence).

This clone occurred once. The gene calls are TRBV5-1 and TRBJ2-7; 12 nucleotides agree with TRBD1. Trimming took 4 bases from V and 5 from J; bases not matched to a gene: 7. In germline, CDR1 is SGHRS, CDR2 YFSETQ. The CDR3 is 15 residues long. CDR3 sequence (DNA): TGCGCCAGCAGCCACCCGGGACAGGGGGCTAACGAGCAGTACTTC. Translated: CASSHPGQGANEQYF.

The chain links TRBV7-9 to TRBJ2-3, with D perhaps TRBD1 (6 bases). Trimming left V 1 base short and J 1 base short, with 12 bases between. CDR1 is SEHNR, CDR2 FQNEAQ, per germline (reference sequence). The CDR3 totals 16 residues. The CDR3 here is CASSLGQVEGTDTQYF. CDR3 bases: TGTGCCAGCAGCTTAGGACAGGTGGAGGGCACAGATACGCAGTATTTT.

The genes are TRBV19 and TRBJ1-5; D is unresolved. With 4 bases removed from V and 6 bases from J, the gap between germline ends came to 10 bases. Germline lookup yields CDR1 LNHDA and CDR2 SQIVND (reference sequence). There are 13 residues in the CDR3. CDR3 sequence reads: CASSTTPFQPQHF. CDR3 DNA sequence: TGTGCCAGTAGTACCACCCCCTTTCAGCCCCAGCATTTT. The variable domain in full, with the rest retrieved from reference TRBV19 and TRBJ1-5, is DGGITQSPKYLFRKEGQNVTLSCEQNLNHDAMYWYRQDPGQGLRLIYYSQIVNDFQKGDIAEGYSVSREKKESFPLTVTSAQKNPTAFYLCASSTTPFQPQHFGDGTRLSIL.

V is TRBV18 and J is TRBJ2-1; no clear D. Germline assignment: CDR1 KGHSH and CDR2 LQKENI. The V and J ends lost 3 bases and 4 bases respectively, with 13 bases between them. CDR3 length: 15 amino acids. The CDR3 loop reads CASSPSSSEYNEQFF. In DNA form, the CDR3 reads TGTGCCAGCTCACCTTCCTCGTCAGAGTACAATGAGCAGTTCTTC.

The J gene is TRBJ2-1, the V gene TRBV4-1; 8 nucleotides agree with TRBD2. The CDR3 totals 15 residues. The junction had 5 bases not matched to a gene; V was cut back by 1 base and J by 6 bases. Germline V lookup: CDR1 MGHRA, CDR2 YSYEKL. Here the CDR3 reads CASSQAGGPINEQFF. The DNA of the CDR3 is TGCGCCAGCAGCCAAGCGGGAGGGCCCATCAATGAGCAGTTCTTC.

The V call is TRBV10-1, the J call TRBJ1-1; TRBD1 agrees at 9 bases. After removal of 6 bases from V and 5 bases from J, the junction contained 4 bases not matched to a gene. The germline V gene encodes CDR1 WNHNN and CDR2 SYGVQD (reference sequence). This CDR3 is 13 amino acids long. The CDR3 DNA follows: TGCGCCAGCAGACCGACAGGGGGTACTGAAGCTTTCTTT. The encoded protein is CASRPTGGTEAFF.

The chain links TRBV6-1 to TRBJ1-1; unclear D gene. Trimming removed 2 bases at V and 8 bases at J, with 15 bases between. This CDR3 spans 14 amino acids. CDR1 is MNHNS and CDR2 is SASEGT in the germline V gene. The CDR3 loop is CASSESWAEMEAFF. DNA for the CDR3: TGTGCCAGCAGTGAAAGCTGGGCAGAGATGGAAGCTTTCTTT.

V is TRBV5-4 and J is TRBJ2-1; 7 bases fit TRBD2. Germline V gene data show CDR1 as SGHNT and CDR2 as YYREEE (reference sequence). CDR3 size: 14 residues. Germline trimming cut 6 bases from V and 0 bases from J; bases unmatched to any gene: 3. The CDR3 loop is CASNRGSSYNEQFF. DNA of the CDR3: TGTGCCAGCAATCGCGGGAGCTCCTACAATGAGCAGTTCTTC.

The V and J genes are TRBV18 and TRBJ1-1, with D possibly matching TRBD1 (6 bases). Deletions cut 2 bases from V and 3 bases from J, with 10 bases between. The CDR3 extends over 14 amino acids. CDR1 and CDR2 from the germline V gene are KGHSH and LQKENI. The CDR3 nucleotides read TGTGCCAGCTCACCAAGGGGGGGGTACACTGAAGCTTTCTTT. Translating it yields CASSPRGGYTEAFF.

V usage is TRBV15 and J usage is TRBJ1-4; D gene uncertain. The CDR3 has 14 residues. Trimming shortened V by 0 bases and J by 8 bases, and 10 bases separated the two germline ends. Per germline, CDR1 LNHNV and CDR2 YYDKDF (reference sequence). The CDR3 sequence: CATSRDPPQEKLFF. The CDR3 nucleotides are TGTGCCACCAGCAGAGATCCCCCTCAAGAAAAACTGTTTTTT. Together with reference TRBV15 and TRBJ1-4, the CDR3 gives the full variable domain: DAMVIQNPRYQVTQFGKPVTLSCSQTLNHNVMYWYQQKSSQAPKLLFHYYDKDFNNEADTPDNFQSRRPNTSFCFLDIRSPGLGDTAMYLCATSRDPPQEKLFFGSGTQLSVL.

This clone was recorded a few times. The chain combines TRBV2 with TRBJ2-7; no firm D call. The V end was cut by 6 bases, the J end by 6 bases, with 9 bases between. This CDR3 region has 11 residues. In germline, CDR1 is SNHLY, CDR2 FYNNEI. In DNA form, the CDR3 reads TGTGCCAGCAGCGAATGGGGCGAGCAGTACTTC. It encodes CASSEWGEQYF.

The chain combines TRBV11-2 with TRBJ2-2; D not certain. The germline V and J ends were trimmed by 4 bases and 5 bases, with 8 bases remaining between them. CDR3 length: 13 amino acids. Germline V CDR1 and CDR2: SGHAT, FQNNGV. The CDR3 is CASSSGRTGELFF. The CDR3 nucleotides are TGTGCCAGCAGCTCCGGCCGAACCGGGGAGCTGTTTTTT.

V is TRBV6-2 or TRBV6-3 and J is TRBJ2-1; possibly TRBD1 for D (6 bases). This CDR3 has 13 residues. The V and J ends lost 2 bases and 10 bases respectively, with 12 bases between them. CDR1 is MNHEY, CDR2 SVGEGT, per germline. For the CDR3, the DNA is TGTGCCAGCAGTTACGCCAGGCAGGGGGAGCAGTTCTTC. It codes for CASSYARQGEQFF.